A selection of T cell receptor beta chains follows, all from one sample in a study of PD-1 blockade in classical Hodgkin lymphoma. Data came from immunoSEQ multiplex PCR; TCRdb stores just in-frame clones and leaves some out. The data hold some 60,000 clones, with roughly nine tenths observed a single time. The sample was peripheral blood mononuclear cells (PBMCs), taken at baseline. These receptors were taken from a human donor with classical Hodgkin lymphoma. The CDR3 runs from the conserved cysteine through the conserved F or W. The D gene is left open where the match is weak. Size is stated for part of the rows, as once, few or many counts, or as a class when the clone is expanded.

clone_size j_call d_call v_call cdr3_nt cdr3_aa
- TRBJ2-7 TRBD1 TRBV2 TGTGCCAGCAGTGCGGACAGGACCTACGAGCAGTACTTC CASSADRTYEQYF
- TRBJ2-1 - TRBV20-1 TGCAGTGCGCTTACTTTGAATGAGCAGTTCTTC CSALTLNEQFF
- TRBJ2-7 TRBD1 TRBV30 TGTGCCTGGAGTACCGGGACAGTCTACGAGCAGTACTTC CAWSTGTVYEQYF
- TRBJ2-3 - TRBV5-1 TGCGCCAGCAGCTTCCGACAGCTCACAGATACGCAGTATTTT CASSFRQLTDTQYF
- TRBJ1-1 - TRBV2 TGTGCCAGCAGTGAAGAATTAATGTGGGCTTTCTTT CASSEELMWAFF
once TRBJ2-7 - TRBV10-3 TGTGCCATCACTCCTACAGGCTACGAGCAGTACTTC CAITPTGYEQYF
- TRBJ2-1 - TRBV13 TGTGCCAGCAGCTTCCGGACAGTAAACAATGAGCAGTTCTTC CASSFRTVNNEQFF
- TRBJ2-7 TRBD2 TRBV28 TGTGCCAGCAGTCCCCTAGCGGGCATTGATTACGAGCAGTACTTC CASSPLAGIDYEQYF
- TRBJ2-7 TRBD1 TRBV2 TGTGCCAGCAGACGGCCAGCAGGGGGTTCCTCCTACGAGCAGTACTTC CASRRPAGGSSYEQYF
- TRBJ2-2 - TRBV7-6 TGTGCCAGCAGCTTAGTAGTTCACGGGGAGCTGTTTTTT CASSLVVHGELFF
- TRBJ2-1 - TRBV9 TGTGCCAGCAGCGCAGGGGTCTCCTACAATGAGCAGTTCTTC CASSAGVSYNEQFF
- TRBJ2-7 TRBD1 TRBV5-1 TGCGCCAGCAGCAAGACAGGGGCGGCCTACGAGCAGTACTTC CASSKTGAAYEQYF
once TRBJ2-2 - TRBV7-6 TGTGCCAGCACCACCTTCGGGGCTCAGAACACCGGGGAGCTGTTTTTT CASTTFGAQNTGELFF
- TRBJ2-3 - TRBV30 TGTGCCTGGAGTTTGTTCAGATTCACAGATACGCAGTATTTT CAWSLFRFTDTQYF
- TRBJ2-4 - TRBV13 TGTGCCAGCAGCAGGCAAGTAGCCAAAAACATTCAGTACTTC CASSRQVAKNIQYF
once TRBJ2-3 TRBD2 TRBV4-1 TGCGCCAGCAGCCAAGGACGGGGGGGAGTCACAGATACGCAGTATTTT CASSQGRGGVTDTQYF
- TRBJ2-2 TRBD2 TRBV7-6 TGTGCCAGCAGCCCTCTAGCGGGCACCGGGGAGCTGTTTTTT CASSPLAGTGELFF
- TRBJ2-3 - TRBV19 TGTGCCAGTTCAAAAGGCACAGATACGCAGTATTTT CASSKGTDTQYF
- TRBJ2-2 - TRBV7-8 TGTGCCAGCAGCTTTGTCTTCACGGGACACCCGAACACCGGGGAGCTGTTTTTT CASSFVFTGHPNTGELFF
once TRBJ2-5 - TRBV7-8 TGTGCCAGCAGCTTATTTAGCGGTTCTACACAAGAGACCCAGTACTTC CASSLFSGSTQETQYF
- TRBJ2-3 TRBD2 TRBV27 TGTGCCAGCAGTTTACTAGCGGGGGATAACACAGATACGCAGTATTTT CASSLLAGDNTDTQYF
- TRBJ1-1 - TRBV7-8 TGTGCCAGCAGCTTAGAATCGCAGGGCTGGGCGCTGAACACTGAAGCTTTCTTT CASSLESQGWALNTEAFF
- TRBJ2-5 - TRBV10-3 TGTGCCATCAGTGTCGGAACACAAATGGGGGAGACCCAGTACTTC CAISVGTQMGETQYF
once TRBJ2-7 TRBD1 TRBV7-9 TGTGCCAGCAGCTACTCAGGGGACAGCCCATCCTACGAGCAGTACTTC CASSYSGDSPSYEQYF
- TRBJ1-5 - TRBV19 TGTGCCAGTAGTATAGATCTTATCCCCCAGCCCCAGCATTTT CASSIDLIPQPQHF
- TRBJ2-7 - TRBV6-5 TGTGCCAGCAGTTACTGGGCGGGGACCTACGAGCAGTACTTC CASSYWAGTYEQYF
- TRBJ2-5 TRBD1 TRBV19 TGTGCCAGTAGTTCCTACGGGACAGGGGGGGCCCAAGAGACCCAGTACTTC CASSSYGTGGAQETQYF
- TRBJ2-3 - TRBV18 TGTGCCAGCTCACAACAGACGACTCCCTTCACGGGGCGAAGCACAGATACGCAGTATTTT CASSQQTTPFTGRSTDTQYF
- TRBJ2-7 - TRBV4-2 TGTGCCAGCAGCCAAGATCGGGCGTCAAGCTCCTACGAGCAGTACTTC CASSQDRASSSYEQYF
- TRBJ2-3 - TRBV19 TGTGCCAGTAAGGGGGCTAGCGACACAGATACGCAGTATTTT CASKGASDTDTQYF
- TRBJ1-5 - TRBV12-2 TGTGCAAGTCGCCCCCCTGCGACAGGCTATAGCAATCAGCCCCAGCATTTT CASRPPATGYSNQPQHF
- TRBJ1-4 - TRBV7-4 TGTGCCAGCAGCTTAGGGCGGAGTCCACATAATGAAAAACTGTTTTTT CASSLGRSPHNEKLFF
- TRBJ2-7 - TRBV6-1 TGTGCCAGCACCGAGAGGGCAGGAAACTACGAGCAGTACTTC CASTERAGNYEQYF
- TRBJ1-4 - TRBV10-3 TGTGCCATCAGTGAGTCAGACAGAACTAATGAAAAACTGTTTTTT CAISESDRTNEKLFF
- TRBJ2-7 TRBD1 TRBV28 TGTGCCAGCCGGGACAGCAGCCAAACGCAGTACTTC CASRDSSQTQYF
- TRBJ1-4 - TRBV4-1 TGCGCCAGCAGCCAAGTACACGGCAGGGTCGGCGAAAAACTGTTTTTT CASSQVHGRVGEKLFF
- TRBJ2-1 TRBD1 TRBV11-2 TGTGCCAGCAGCACCGGGACAGGTATTCCCAATGAGCAGTTCTTC CASSTGTGIPNEQFF
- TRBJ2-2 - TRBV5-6 TGTGCCAGCAGCTTCAACACCGGGGAGCTGTTTTTT CASSFNTGELFF
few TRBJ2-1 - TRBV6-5 TGTGCCAGCAGTTACTTTCCCCTCTACAATGAGCAGTTCTTC CASSYFPLYNEQFF
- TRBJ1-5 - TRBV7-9 TGTGCCAGCAGCTTCTTGGGGGGTCAGCCCCAGCATTTT CASSFLGGQPQHF